This TCR beta chain was sequenced in a study of blood T cell repertoires in COVID-19 (TCRdb year 2020). Background for the entire study: The collaborator samples originated in the United States, Italy and Spain and spanned the acute and convalescent phases of COVID-19. The material from the prospective study consisted of cDNA or gDNA derived from T cells, B-cell-depleted T cells, or PBMCs. A freely available public database, intended as a resource for researchers studying the immune response to SARS-CoV-2, is where the repertoires were released. Sample metadata almost always included a de-identified subject ID, COVID-19 status, age in years and sex. The samples were drawn from the first 160 participants of the ongoing ImmuneRACE study and from 950 to 1,500 subjects provided by 6 global collaborators. Where available, HLA class I and class II types were taken from metadata supplied by the sample provider and were not determined by assay-based typing. The dataset comprised deeply sampled blood TCRbeta repertoires from subjects exposed to, actively infected with, or recovered from COVID-19. The full study reports these points: The quantity of clinical and demographic metadata differed by source and by participant and was supplied without curation.

One collaborating source in Seattle enrolled patients while the patients were actively infected and followed the patients over time throughout the course of disease. Collaborating institutions collected whole blood in K2EDTA tubes following their own protocols. For TCRbeta analysis, collaborators shipped samples in one of three forms: frozen whole blood, isolated PBMCs, or DNA extracted from either of those sample types. This clone turned up a few times. Its antigen has not been determined. Per-nucleotide qualities are absent, and no much larger clonotype sits a single base away. TCRbeta CDR3 regions were amplified from genomic DNA by means of the immunoSEQ Assay, a bias-controlled multiplex PCR. Per the authors' processing: The number of nucleated cells in each sample was estimated by amplification of reference gene primers within the assay. Sequence reads were collapsed and filtered to measure the absolute abundance of every unique TCRbeta CDR3 rearrangement. For each sample, productive Simpson clonality was calculated as the square root of Simpson's diversity index over productive rearrangements. Held by TCRdb, this immuneACCESS table contains in-frame sequences only and omits some clones. Under half of the omission traces to an unresolved V gene where checked; the cause of the rest is unknown. The V and J calls and clone size were taken over from that table, and D and trimming were inferred from the DNA. This sample holds more than 200,000 clones; approximately 78% were observed only once. Less than 9.5% of the sample rests with the top ten.

Reading from cysteine to phenylalanine, the CDR3 counts 13 amino acids. The entry retains the CDR3 DNA only, 39 bases that are in frame from base 1. According to the germline V gene, CDR1 reads KGHDR and CDR2 reads SFDVKD. V loses 11 bases at its end and J loses 8 bases; junction bases beyond the gene matches: 11. The chain is made from TRBV24-1 and TRBJ1-2; TRBD1 fits 9 bases in the junction. The receptor was derived from a woman of 80 years or more with COVID-19, enrolled during active disease. The sample was peripheral blood. CDR3 loop: CAISRDRVDGYTF. The DNA sequence is as follows: TGTGCCATCAGCCGGGACAGGGTTGACGGCTACACCTTC.